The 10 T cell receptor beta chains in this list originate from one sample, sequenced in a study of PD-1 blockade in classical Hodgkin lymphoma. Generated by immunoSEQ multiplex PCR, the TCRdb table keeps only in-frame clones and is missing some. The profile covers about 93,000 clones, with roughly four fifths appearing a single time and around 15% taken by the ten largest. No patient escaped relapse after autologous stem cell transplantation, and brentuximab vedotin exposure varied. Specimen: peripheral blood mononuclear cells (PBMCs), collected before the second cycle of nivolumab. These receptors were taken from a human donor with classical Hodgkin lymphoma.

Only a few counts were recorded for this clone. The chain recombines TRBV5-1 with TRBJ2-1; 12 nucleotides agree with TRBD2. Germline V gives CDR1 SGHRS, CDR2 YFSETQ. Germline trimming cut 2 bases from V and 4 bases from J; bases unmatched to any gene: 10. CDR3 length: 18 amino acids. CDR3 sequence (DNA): TGCGCCAGCAGCTTCTCACTCTCCGGGACTAGCGGGTACAATGAGCAGTTCTTC. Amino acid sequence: CASSFSLSGTSGYNEQFF.

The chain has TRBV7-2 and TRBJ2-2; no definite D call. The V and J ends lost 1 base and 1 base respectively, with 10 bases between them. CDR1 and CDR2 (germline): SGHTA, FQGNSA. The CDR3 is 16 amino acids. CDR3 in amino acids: CASSLGGLGNTGELFF. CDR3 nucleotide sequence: TGTGCCAGCAGCTTAGGGGGTCTGGGGAACACCGGGGAGCTGTTTTTT. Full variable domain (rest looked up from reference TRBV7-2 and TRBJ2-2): GAGVSQSPSNKVTEKGKDVELRCDPISGHTALYWYRQSLGQGLEFLIYFQGNSAPDKSGLPSDRFSAERTGGSVSTLTIQRTQQEDSAVYLCASSLGGLGNTGELFFGEGSRLTVL.

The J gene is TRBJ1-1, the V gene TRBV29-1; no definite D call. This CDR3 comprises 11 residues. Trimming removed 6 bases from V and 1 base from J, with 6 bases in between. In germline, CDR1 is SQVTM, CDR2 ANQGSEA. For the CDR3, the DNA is TGCAGCGTACATGGGAACACTGAAGCTTTCTTT. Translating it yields CSVHGNTEAFF.

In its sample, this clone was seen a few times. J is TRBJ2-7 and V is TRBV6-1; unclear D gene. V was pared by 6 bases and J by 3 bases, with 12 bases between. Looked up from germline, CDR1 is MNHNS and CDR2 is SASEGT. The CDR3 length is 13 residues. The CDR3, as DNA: TGTGCCAGCAGAACTAACCGAGACTACGAGCAGTACTTC. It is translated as CASRTNRDYEQYF.

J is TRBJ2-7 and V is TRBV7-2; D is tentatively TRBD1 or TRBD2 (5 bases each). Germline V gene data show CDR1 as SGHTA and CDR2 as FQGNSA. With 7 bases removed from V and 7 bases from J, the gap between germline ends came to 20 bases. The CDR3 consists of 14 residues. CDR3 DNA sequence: TGTGCCAGCAACCTGGGGCCCGGGCCGGGAGAGCAGTACTTC. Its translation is CASNLGPGPGEQYF.

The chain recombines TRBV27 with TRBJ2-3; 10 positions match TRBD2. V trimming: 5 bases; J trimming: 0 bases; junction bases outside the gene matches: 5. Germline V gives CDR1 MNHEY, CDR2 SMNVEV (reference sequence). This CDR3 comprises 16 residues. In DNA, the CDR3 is TGTGCCAGCAGTCCCCTAGCGGGAGCTAGCACAGATACGCAGTATTTT. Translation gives CASSPLAGASTDTQYF.

Here the CDR3 DNA reads TGTGCCAGCAAGGGGACAGGGGCAGAGACCCAGTACTTC. Translation gives CASKGTGAETQYF. The V and J genes are TRBV6-6 and TRBJ2-5; 10 bases align to TRBD1. Germline V lookup: CDR1 MNHNY, CDR2 SVGAGI (reference sequence). The CDR3 extends over 13 amino acids. The trim removed 7 bases at V and 4 bases at J, leaving 3 bases unmatched.

For the CDR3, the DNA is TGTGCCAGCAGTCGCCTCGGACAGACCGATCAGCCCCAGCATTTT. Its protein product is CASSRLGQTDQPQHF. The chain has TRBV27 and TRBJ1-5; D might be TRBD1 (6 bases). CDR3 size: 15 residues. Germline CDR1 and CDR2: MNHEY and SMNVEV (reference sequence). Trimming pared 5 bases from V and 5 bases from J, leaving 16 bases between.

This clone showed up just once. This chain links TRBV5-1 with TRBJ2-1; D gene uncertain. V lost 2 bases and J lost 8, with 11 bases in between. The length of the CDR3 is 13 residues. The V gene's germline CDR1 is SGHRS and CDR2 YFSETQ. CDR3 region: CASSFDPGYEQFF. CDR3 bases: TGCGCCAGCAGCTTTGACCCGGGCTATGAGCAGTTCTTC. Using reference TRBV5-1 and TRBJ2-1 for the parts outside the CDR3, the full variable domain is KAGVTQTPRYLIKTRGQQVTLSCSPISGHRSVSWYQQTPGQGLQFLFEYFSETQRNKGNFPGRFSGRQFSNSRSEMNVSTLELGDSALYLCASSFDPGYEQFFGPGTRLTVL.

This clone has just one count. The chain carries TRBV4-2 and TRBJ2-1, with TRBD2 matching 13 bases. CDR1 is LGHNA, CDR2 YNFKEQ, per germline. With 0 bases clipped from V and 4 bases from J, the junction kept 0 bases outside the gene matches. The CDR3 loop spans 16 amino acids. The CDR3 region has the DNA TGTGCCAGCAGCCAAGAGGGACTAGCGGGGTACAATGAGCAGTTCTTC. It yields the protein CASSQEGLAGYNEQFF.